The 12 T cell receptor beta chains listed next were all sequenced from one sample in a study of OX40 agonist ivuxolimab in advanced cancers. Profiling relied on immunoSEQ multiplex PCR, and the TCRdb table lists in-frame clones only, not all of them. The table has about 72,000 clones, roughly 80% seen once. The specimen was CD4+ or CD8+ T cells sorted from blood, collected in a trial of the OX40 agonist ivuxolimab. These receptors were taken from an adult with an advanced solid tumor such as melanoma, head and neck, liver or kidney cancer.

This clone was picked up one time. The chain has TRBV5-8 and TRBJ1-2; the match to TRBD1 covers 7 bases. The CDR3 is 16 residues long. CDR1 and CDR2 (germline): SGHTS, YDEGEE. Losses at the gene ends were 4 bases for V and 5 bases for J; bases not matched to a gene: 14. The CDR3 DNA follows: TGTGCCAGCAGCCACAGGGTGTTGGAGGGGGCGTATGGCTACACCTTC. Its translation is CASSHRVLEGAYGYTF.

The V and J genes are TRBV4-2 and TRBJ1-5; D unresolved. Trimming took off 4 bases at V and 6 bases at J, with 13 bases between the two ends. Germline V gives CDR1 LGHNA, CDR2 YNFKEQ. CDR3 size: 14 residues. In DNA, the CDR3 is TGTGCCAGCAGCCCGCCGGGTCGAGGTCAGCCCCAGCATTTT. Protein: CASSPPGRGQPQHF.

The CDR3 region is CASSFHYEQYF. CDR3 nucleotides: TGTGCCAGCAGCTTTCACTACGAGCAGTACTTC. The rearrangement joins TRBV7-2 to TRBJ2-7; no definite D call. From germline, CDR1 is SGHTA and CDR2 FQGNSA. The length of the CDR3 is 11 residues. Trimming left V 3 bases short and J 3 bases short, with 3 bases between.

The chain combines TRBV5-1 with TRBJ2-3; TRBD1 matches at 10 bases. The J segment lost 5 bases and the V segment lost 4 bases, leaving 4 bases of the junction unmatched. This CDR3 is built from 14 residues. The V gene's germline CDR1 is SGHRS and CDR2 YFSETQ. CDR3 DNA: TGCGCCAGCAGCCCATGGGACAGGGGAGATACGCAGTATTTT. It specifies CASSPWDRGDTQYF.

This clone has just one count. This rearrangement joins TRBV29-1 to TRBJ2-7; TRBD2 agrees at 7 bases. The V segment lost 4 bases and the J segment 6 bases; nucleotides outside the gene matches: 6. This CDR3 spans 12 amino acids. Germline V lookup: CDR1 SQVTM, CDR2 ANQGSEA. CDR3 loop: CSVGPPGGEQYF. The CDR3, as DNA: TGCAGCGTTGGACCGCCGGGGGGCGAGCAGTACTTC.

The V and J genes are TRBV29-1 and TRBJ2-7; the D is unclear. CDR1 is SQVTM and CDR2 is ANQGSEA in the germline V gene. V dropped 1 base and J dropped 2 bases, with 9 bases sitting between them. This CDR3 has 13 amino acids. DNA of the CDR3: TGCAGCGTTGAAGGAGACATCACCTACGAGCAGTACTTC. Translation: CSVEGDITYEQYF.

The J gene is TRBJ1-5, the V gene TRBV23-1; weak D call: TRBD1 (5 bases). TRBV23-1 is an ORF for which the function is uncertain. This CDR3 is 17 amino acids long. V was shortened by 0 bases and J by 4 bases, with 16 bases between the two germline ends. This CDR3 reads CASSQSPRARGNQPQHF. CDR3 DNA sequence: TGCGCCAGCAGTCAATCGCCCAGGGCCCGGGGGAATCAGCCCCAGCATTTT.

V is TRBV18 and J is TRBJ2-6; D might be TRBD1 (6 bases). The CDR3 totals 18 residues. Trimming removed 6 bases at V and 6 bases at J, with 24 bases between. CDR1 and CDR2 from the germline V gene are KGHSH and LQKENI. CDR3 DNA: TGTGCCAGCTCCCTCAGGGGCCCTTTAGTAGGGGTGGCCAACGTCCTGACTTTC. This codes for CASSLRGPLVGVANVLTF.

This clone was counted once. J is TRBJ1-2 and V is TRBV6-6; no firm D call. V lost 8 bases to trimming and J lost 3 bases, with 7 bases between them. CDR3 length: 11 residues. Germline V gene lookup returns CDR1 MNHNY and CDR2 SVGAGI (reference sequence). The CDR3 nucleotides are TGTGCCAGCGGCCGTGACTATGGCTACACCTTC. As protein: CASGRDYGYTF.

The chain joins TRBV10-3 to TRBJ2-7, with TRBD1 identical over 9 bases. The CDR3 totals 13 residues. V trimming: 6 bases; J trimming: 3 bases; junction bases outside the gene matches: 3. The V gene's germline CDR1 is ENHRY and CDR2 SYGVKD. The CDR3 spells CAIRPGQGYEQYF. The CDR3, as DNA: TGTGCCATCAGACCGGGACAGGGCTACGAGCAGTACTTC.

This clone came up once. V is TRBV2 and J is TRBJ2-4; D gene unclear. The CDR3 loop spans 11 amino acids. The germline V gene encodes CDR1 SNHLY and CDR2 FYNNEI. V dropped 6 bases and J dropped 8 bases, with 8 bases sitting between them. CDR3 sequence: CASSPNDIQYF. The CDR3 DNA is TGTGCCAGCAGCCCAAATGACATTCAGTACTTC.

The gene calls are TRBV27 and TRBJ2-1; tentatively, D is TRBD2 (6 bases). Germline V CDR1 and CDR2: MNHEY, SMNVEV (reference sequence). The CDR3 contains 16 residues. V gave up 5 bases and J gave up 3 bases, with 17 bases separating them. CDR3 coding DNA: TGTGCCAGCAGTCCCTATCGGGGGATCCTCTACAATGAGCAGTTCTTC. It yields the protein CASSPYRGILYNEQFF.